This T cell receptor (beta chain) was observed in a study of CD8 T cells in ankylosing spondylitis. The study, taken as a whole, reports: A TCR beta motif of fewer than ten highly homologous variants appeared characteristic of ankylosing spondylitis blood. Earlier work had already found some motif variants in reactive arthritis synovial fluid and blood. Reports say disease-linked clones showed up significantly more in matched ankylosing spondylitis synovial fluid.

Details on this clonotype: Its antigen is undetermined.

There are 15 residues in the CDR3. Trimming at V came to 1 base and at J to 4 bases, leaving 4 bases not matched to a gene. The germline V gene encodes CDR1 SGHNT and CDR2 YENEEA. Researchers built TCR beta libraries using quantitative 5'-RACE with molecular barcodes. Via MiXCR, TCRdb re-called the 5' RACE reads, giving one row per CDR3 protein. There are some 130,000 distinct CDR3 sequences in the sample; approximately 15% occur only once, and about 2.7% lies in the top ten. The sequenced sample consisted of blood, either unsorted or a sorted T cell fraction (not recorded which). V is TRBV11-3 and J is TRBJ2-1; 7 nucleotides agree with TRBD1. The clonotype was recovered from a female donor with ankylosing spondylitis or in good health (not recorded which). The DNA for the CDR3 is TGTGCCAGCAGCTTAGCCACGGGACAGTACAATGAGCAGTTCTTC. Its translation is CASSLATGQYNEQFF.